These 22 T cell receptor beta chains share one sample of origin, sequenced in a study of blood T cell repertoires in COVID-19 (dated by TCRdb to the early 2020s). Library preparation used the immunoSEQ multiplex PCR assay. TCRdb carries this immuneACCESS record with in-frame sequences only. Its versions omit some clonotypes, under half of them owing to an unresolved V gene in the studies checked, with the rest unexplained. Within this sample are about 250,000 clones, with roughly 85% of them counted one time only. Together, the top ten hold around 5.5% of the sample. The specimen sequenced was peripheral blood. The receptors originated from a man aged 50 to 59 with active or convalescent COVID-19.

This chain joins TRBV10-3 and TRBJ2-3; 10 positions agree with TRBD2. Unmatched junction bases numbered 4, after V lost 10 bases and J lost 3 bases. CDR3 length: 13 residues. Germline V gene lookup returns CDR1 ENHRY and CDR2 SYGVKD. CDR3 loop: CATMTSGTDTQYF. The CDR3 DNA sequence: TGTGCCACCATGACTAGCGGGACAGATACGCAGTATTTT.

DNA of the CDR3: TGCGCCAGCAGCCCAGGACAAGGGATGGGCAATGAGCAGTTCTTC. Translating gives CASSPGQGMGNEQFF. This chain uses TRBV5-1 with TRBJ2-1, with D possibly matching TRBD1 (5 bases). There are 15 residues in the CDR3. Germline V gene lookup returns CDR1 SGHRS and CDR2 YFSETQ. The V gene lost 4 bases and the J gene lost 6 bases, with 17 bases spanning the gap.

The chain couples TRBV13 to TRBJ2-2; no definite D call. This CDR3 comprises 14 residues. The germline V and J ends were trimmed by 0 bases and 9 bases, with 11 bases remaining between them. Germline V gene sequence: CDR1 PRHDT, CDR2 FYEKMQ (reference sequence). The CDR3 coding sequence is TGTGCCAGCAGCTTAGGACAGACCAGGTGGGAGCTGTTTTTT. It codes for CASSLGQTRWELFF.

This chain links TRBV27 with TRBJ2-6; maybe TRBD1 (5 bases). In germline, CDR1 is MNHEY, CDR2 SMNVEV (reference sequence). There are 15 residues in the CDR3. The ends were cut back, 5 bases at V and 10 bases at J, with 18 bases in the middle. CDR3 bases: TGTGCCAGCAGTGCAGACAGTGGAAGTTCGAACGTCCTGACTTTC. The encoded protein is CASSADSGSSNVLTF.

This chain links TRBV27 with TRBJ1-1; a possible D gene is TRBD1 (6 bases). This CDR3 has 14 amino acids. Germline V gene lookup returns CDR1 MNHEY and CDR2 SMNVEV (reference sequence). The germline V and J ends were trimmed by 8 bases and 6 bases, with 19 bases remaining between them. In DNA, the CDR3 is TGTGCCAGCTATTCAACAGGGTCGAATCCTGAAGCTTTCTTT. It is translated as CASYSTGSNPEAFF.

The CDR3 spells CASSPSVWDRSSGNTIYF. The CDR3, as DNA: TGTGCCAGCAGTCCGTCCGTTTGGGACAGGAGCTCTGGAAACACCATATATTTT. The rearrangement joins TRBV28 to TRBJ1-3; 8 bases fit TRBD1. The CDR3 runs 18 residues. Trimming took 5 bases from V and 0 from J; bases not matched to a gene: 12. The germline V gene has CDR1 MDHEN and CDR2 SYDVKM.

The chain is built from TRBV6-5 and TRBJ1-3; no reliable D call. The CDR3 spans 14 residues. V gave up 9 bases and J gave up 2 bases, with 14 bases separating them. The germline gives CDR1 MNHEY, CDR2 SVGAGI. In DNA form, the CDR3 reads TGTGCCAGTGGATGGGGAGGCACTGGAAACACCATATATTTT. Protein: CASGWGGTGNTIYF.

This clone was detected only a few times. This sequence joins TRBV28 and TRBJ1-3, with D unresolved. Germline lookup yields CDR1 MDHEN and CDR2 SYDVKM. This CDR3 comprises 16 residues. V lost 5 bases and J 1 base, leaving 15 bases between the germline ends. In DNA, the CDR3 is TGTGCCAGCAGTCCCCCGGAGGGCTCGTCTGGAAACACCATATATTTT. Translation gives CASSPPEGSSGNTIYF.

V gene TRBV28 combines with J gene TRBJ2-6; 7 bases align to TRBD2. CDR1 is MDHEN and CDR2 is SYDVKM in the germline V gene. This CDR3 contains 14 residues. The junction had 2 bases not matched to a gene; V was cut back by 7 bases and J by 2 bases. The CDR3 reads CASTRGAGANVLTF. Here the CDR3 DNA reads TGTGCCAGCACCCGGGGGGCTGGGGCCAACGTCCTGACTTTC.

Concerning this clone itself: One end of the junction fails to match germline, which may point to a read error. The chain is built from TRBV6-2 or TRBV6-3 and TRBJ1-1; no clear D gene. The CDR3 covers 15 residues. Germline V CDR1 and CDR2: MNHEY, SVGEGT. This CDR3 is CASSSPGGGKRAGLF. The CDR3 DNA follows: TGTGCCAGCAGCTCCCCGGGCGGCGGGAAACGGGCTGGATTGTTT.

In regard to this clone: Relative to the germline gene, one junction end is altered; a read error may explain this. The chain employs TRBV7-9 and TRBJ1-2; 7 positions agree with TRBD1. The V gene's germline CDR1 is SEHNR and CDR2 FQNEAQ (reference sequence). The CDR3 covers 11 residues. CDR3 bases: TGTGCCAGCAGCTCGGGACAGCGTCGACACTTC. This translates into CASSSGQRRHF.

The CDR3 here is CASSLWTSGSRSSYNEQFF. In DNA form, the CDR3 reads TGCGCCAGCAGCCTATGGACTAGCGGGAGTAGGAGCTCCTACAATGAGCAGTTCTTC. The chain joins TRBV5-1 to TRBJ2-1; the match to TRBD2 covers 13 bases. CDR1 and CDR2 (germline): SGHRS, YFSETQ. Trimming cost V 4 bases and J 0 bases; bases outside gene matches: 10. The CDR3 is 19 residues long. The variable domain in full, with the rest retrieved from reference TRBV5-1 and TRBJ2-1, is KAGVTQTPRYLIKTRGQQVTLSCSPISGHRSVSWYQQTPGQGLQFLFEYFSETQRNKGNFPGRFSGRQFSNSRSEMNVSTLELGDSALYLCASSLWTSGSRSSYNEQFFGPGTRLTVL.

This clone has a single count. The genes are TRBV19 and TRBJ2-3, with D uncertain. V was shortened by 5 bases and J by 2 bases, with 8 bases between the two germline ends. CDR3 size: 13 residues. Per the germline V gene, CDR1 is LNHDA and CDR2 is SQIVND (reference sequence). The CDR3: CASSSGSTDTQYF. CDR3 bases: TGTGCCAGTAGTTCCGGGTCCACAGATACGCAGTATTTT. The full variable domain, completed using reference TRBV19 and TRBJ2-3, is DGGITQSPKYLFRKEGQNVTLSCEQNLNHDAMYWYRQDPGQGLRLIYYSQIVNDFQKGDIAEGYSVSREKKESFPLTVTSAQKNPTAFYLCASSSGSTDTQYFGPGTRLTVL.

V is TRBV6-5 and J is TRBJ2-3; TRBD2 agrees at 8 bases. The J segment lost 4 bases and the V segment lost 7 bases, leaving 7 bases of the junction unmatched. CDR3 size: 14 residues. Germline values: CDR1 MNHEY, CDR2 SVGAGI. The CDR3 spells CASTTGGKADTQYF. The CDR3 nucleotides read TGTGCCAGCACTACGGGAGGGAAGGCAGATACGCAGTATTTT.

The V call is TRBV11-2, the J call TRBJ1-1; D is possibly TRBD1 (5 bases). The V and J ends lost 5 bases and 6 bases respectively, with 19 bases between them. This CDR3 is built from 15 residues. Germline CDR1 SGHAT, CDR2 FQNNGV. The CDR3 coding sequence is TGTGCCAGCAGCCGCCTAGAGTGGGGGAGGCCTGAAGCTTTCTTT. The encoded protein is CASSRLEWGRPEAFF.

V and J are TRBV2 and TRBJ1-1; D is perhaps TRBD1 (6 bases). V gave up 3 bases and J gave up 0 bases, with 11 bases separating them. Germline values: CDR1 SNHLY, CDR2 FYNNEI. CDR3 length: 15 amino acids. The CDR3, as DNA: TGTGCCAGCAGTGACTGGACAGACATGAACACTGAAGCTTTCTTT. It codes for CASSDWTDMNTEAFF.

J is TRBJ1-2 and V is TRBV3-1 (or the pseudogene TRBV3-2), with 8 bases matching TRBD1. V was clipped by 6 bases and J by 4 bases; unmatched bases: 13. The germline V gene has CDR1 LGHDT and CDR2 YNNKEL (reference sequence). The CDR3 has 16 amino acids. The CDR3 reads CASSLTYSDRVYGYTF. The CDR3 region has the DNA TGTGCCAGCAGTCTCACCTATTCGGACAGGGTCTATGGCTACACCTTC.

This clone was seen a handful of times. This rearrangement joins TRBV7-2 to TRBJ1-2; maybe TRBD1 (5 bases). V was pared by 5 bases and J by 8 bases, with 15 bases between. The V gene's germline CDR1 is SGHTA and CDR2 FQGNSA. CDR3 size: 13 residues. CDR3 DNA: TGTGCCAGCAGCCGGGGGAGGGAAGGAGGCTACACCTTC. Translation gives CASSRGREGGYTF.

The rearrangement links TRBV19 to TRBJ2-1, with TRBD2 as a possible D gene (6 bases). This CDR3 contains 16 residues. Looked up from germline, CDR1 is LNHDA and CDR2 is SQIVND (reference sequence). With 1 base removed from V and 3 bases from J, the gap between germline ends came to 13 bases. The CDR3 spells CASSIVGRGGYNEQFF. Here the CDR3 DNA reads TGTGCCAGTAGTATAGTAGGTAGGGGAGGCTACAATGAGCAGTTCTTC.

This chain connects TRBV6-5 to TRBJ2-3; D is unclear. Looked up from germline, CDR1 is MNHEY and CDR2 is SVGAGI. This CDR3 is built from 12 residues. V shed 10 bases and J shed 0 bases, with 8 bases lying between them. The CDR3 is CATSTSTDTQYF. The CDR3 DNA sequence: TGTGCCACCTCCACAAGCACAGATACGCAGTATTTT.

The chain joins TRBV5-1 to TRBJ2-1; D is uncertain. V was cut by 0 bases and J by 5 bases, with 6 bases left in between. Per germline, CDR1 SGHRS and CDR2 YFSETQ. This CDR3 has 13 residues. In DNA form, the CDR3 reads TGCGCCAGCAGCTTGGCCCCCGACAATGAGCAGTTCTTC. Its translation is CASSLAPDNEQFF.

The J gene is TRBJ2-7, the V gene TRBV27, with 10 bases aligning to TRBD1. This CDR3 has 15 residues. Germline loops: CDR1 MNHEY, CDR2 SMNVEV (reference sequence). V dropped 5 bases and J dropped 3; count of bases not matched to a gene: 7. The CDR3 DNA follows: TGTGCCAGCAGTCGCGGGACAGGGGTTAGCTACGAGCAGTACTTC. Amino acids: CASSRGTGVSYEQYF.